Here is one T cell receptor (beta chain) with its context. Antigen specificity is unknown. The source of the sample is a study of cytomegalovirus exposure and HLA in healthy donors. General study results and limits: The CMV antigen specificity of a few CMV-associated chains was confirmed through in vitro analysis. Later analysis showed TCR association rates varying by HLA locus, highest for DRB1 and lowest for HLA-C. The authors later linked a missense DCLRE1C variant to TCR beta V- and J-gene trimming.

Trimming removed 1 base at V and 6 bases at J, with 9 bases between. The CDR3 runs to 13 residues. Germline V lookup: CDR1 LGHNA, CDR2 YNFKEQ. Healthy bone marrow donors made up the cohort. 60 Vbeta and 13 Jbeta primers were used in PCR. Clones were read by immunoSEQ multiplex PCR, and TCRdb kept only the in-frame ones, dropping some. This sample has approximately 100,000 clones, with approximately 73% found just once. The source of this sequence is a middle-aged man in good health and CMV-seronegative. Sequencing was performed on PBMCs. The V gene is TRBV4-2, the J gene TRBJ1-2; D is perhaps TRBD1 (6 bases). The chain's CDR3 is CASSQAGENGYTF. The CDR3 nucleotides read TGTGCCAGCAGCCAAGCAGGGGAAAATGGCTACACCTTC.